This T cell receptor (beta chain) was sequenced in a study of blood T cell repertoires in COVID-19. Study as a whole: The analysed material was cDNA or gDNA that came from T cells, B-cell-depleted T cells, or PBMCs.

In the authors' methods: Reference gene primer amplification in the assay estimated nucleated cell counts. Data came from immunoSEQ multiplex PCR; TCRdb stores just in-frame clones and leaves some out. V and J calls plus clone size are reproduced from that table; the DNA served to infer D and trimming. The top ten hold approximately 6% of the sample, which has almost 250,000 clones, roughly 86% seen once. Recruited during active infection, patients (from Seattle) were subsequently followed longitudinally. The material sequenced was peripheral blood. The clonotype originates from a woman aged 80 or older with COVID-19, enrolled during active disease.

The CDR3 reads CAWIRGTSGTDTQYF. DNA for the CDR3: TGTGCCTGGATAAGGGGGACTAGCGGCACAGATACGCAGTATTTT. The J gene is TRBJ2-3, the V gene TRBV30, with TRBD2 matching over 10 bases. V was pared by 4 bases and J by 1 base, with 5 bases of the junction left unmatched. The CDR3 has 15 amino acids. Germline lookup yields CDR1 GTSNPN and CDR2 SVGIG (reference sequence). The variable domain in full, with the rest retrieved from reference TRBV30 and TRBJ2-3, is SQTIHQWPATLVQPVGSPLSLECTVEGTSNPNLYWYRQAAGRGLQLLFYSVGIGQISSEVPQNLSASRPQDRQFILSSKKLLLSDSGFYLCAWIRGTSGTDTQYFGPGTRLTVL.